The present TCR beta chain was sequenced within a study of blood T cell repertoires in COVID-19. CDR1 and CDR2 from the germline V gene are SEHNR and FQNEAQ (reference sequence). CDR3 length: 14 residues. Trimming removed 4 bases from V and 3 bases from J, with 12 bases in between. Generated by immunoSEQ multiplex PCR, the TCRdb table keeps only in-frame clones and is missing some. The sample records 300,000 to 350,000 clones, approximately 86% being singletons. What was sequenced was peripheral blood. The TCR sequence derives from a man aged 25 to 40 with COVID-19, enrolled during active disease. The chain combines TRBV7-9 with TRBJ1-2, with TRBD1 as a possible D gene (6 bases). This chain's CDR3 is CASSSTGQDYGYTF. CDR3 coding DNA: TGTGCCAGCAGCTCTACAGGGCAGGACTATGGCTACACCTTC.